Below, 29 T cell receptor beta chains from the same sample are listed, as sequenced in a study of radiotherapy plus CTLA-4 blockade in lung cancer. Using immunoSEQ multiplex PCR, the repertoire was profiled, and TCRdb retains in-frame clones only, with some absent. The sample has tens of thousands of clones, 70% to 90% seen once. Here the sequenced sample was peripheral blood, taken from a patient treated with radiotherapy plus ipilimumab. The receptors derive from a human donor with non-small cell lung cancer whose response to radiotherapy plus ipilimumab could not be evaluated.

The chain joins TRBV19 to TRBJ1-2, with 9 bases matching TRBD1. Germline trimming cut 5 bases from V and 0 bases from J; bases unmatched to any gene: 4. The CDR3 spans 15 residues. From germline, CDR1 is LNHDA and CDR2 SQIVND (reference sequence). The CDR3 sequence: CASSSGTGPNYGYTF. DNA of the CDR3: TGTGCCAGTAGTTCCGGGACAGGGCCTAACTATGGCTACACCTTC.

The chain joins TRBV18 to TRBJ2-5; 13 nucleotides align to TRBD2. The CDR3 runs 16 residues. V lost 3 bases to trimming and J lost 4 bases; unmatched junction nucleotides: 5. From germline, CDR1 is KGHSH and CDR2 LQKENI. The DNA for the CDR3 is TGTGCCAGCTCACCCCGGACTAGCGGGGGAAGAGAGACCCAGTACTTC. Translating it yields CASSPRTSGGRETQYF. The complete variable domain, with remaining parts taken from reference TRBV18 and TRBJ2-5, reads NAGVMQNPRHLVRRRGQEARLRCSPMKGHSHVYWYRQLPEEGLKFMVYLQKENIIDESGMPKERFSAEFPKEGPSILRIQQVVRGDSAAYFCASSPRTSGGRETQYFGPGTRLLVL.

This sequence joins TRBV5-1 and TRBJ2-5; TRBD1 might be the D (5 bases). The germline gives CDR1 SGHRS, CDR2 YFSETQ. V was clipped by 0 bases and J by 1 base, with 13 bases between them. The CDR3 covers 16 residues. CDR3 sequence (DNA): TGCGCCAGCAGCTTGGGGAACAGGCATATCCAAGAGACCCAGTACTTC. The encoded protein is CASSLGNRHIQETQYF.

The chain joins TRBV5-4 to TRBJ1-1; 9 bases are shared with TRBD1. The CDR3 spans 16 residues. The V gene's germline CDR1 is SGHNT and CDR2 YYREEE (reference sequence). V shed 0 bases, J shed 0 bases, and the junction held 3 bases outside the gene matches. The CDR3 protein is CASSLAGTGLNTEAFF. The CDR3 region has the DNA TGTGCCAGCAGCTTGGCCGGGACAGGGTTGAACACTGAAGCTTTCTTT.

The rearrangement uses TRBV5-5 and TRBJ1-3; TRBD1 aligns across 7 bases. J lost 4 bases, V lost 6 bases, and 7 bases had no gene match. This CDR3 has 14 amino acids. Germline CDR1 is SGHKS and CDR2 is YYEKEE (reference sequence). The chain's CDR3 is CASTDDREGNTIYF. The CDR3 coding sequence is TGTGCCAGCACCGACGACAGGGAGGGAAACACCATATATTTT.

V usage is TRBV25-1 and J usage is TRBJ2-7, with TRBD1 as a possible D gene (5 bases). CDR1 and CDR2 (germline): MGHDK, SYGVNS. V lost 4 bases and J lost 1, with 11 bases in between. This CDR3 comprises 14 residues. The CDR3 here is CASSAPQGSYEQYF. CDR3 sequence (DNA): TGTGCCAGCAGTGCACCGCAGGGTTCCTACGAGCAGTACTTC.

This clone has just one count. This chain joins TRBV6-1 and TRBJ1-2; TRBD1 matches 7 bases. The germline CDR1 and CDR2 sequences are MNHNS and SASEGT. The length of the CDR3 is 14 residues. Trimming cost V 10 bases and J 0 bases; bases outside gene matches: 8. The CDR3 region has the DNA TGTGCCATCAACGAGGACAGGCCTAACTATGGCTACACCTTC. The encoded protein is CAINEDRPNYGYTF.

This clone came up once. The CDR3 reads CASRLRDRGMGDEQYF. CDR3 bases: TGTGCCAGCCGCCTCCGGGACAGGGGAATGGGCGACGAGCAGTACTTC. The chain joins TRBV13 to TRBJ2-7; TRBD1 matches 10 bases. Trimming removed 8 bases from V and 5 bases from J; junction bases left unmatched: 15. Germline CDR1 PRHDT, CDR2 FYEKMQ (reference sequence). The CDR3 contains 16 residues.

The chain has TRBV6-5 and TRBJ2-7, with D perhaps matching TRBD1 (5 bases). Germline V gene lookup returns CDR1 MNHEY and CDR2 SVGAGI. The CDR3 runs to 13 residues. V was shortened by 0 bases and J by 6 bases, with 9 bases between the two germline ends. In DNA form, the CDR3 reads TGTGCCAGCAGTTACTCCCCAAGGGGCGAGCAGTACTTC. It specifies CASSYSPRGEQYF.

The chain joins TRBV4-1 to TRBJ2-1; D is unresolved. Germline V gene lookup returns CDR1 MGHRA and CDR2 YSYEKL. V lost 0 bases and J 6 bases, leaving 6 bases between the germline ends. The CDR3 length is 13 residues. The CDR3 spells CASSQDEFNEQFF. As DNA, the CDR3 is TGCGCCAGCAGCCAAGATGAGTTCAATGAGCAGTTCTTC.

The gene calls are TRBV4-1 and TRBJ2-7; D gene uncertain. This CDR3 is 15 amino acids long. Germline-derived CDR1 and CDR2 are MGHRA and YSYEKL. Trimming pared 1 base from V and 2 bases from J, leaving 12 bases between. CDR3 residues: CASSQAKQSPYEQYF. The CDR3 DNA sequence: TGCGCCAGCAGCCAAGCGAAACAGAGCCCCTACGAGCAGTACTTC.

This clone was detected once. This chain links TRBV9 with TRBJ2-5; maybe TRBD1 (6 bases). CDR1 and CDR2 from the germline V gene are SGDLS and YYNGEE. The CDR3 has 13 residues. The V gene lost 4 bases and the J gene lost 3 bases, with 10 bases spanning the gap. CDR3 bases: TGTGCCAGCAGCCCTACAGGGAAAGAGACCCAGTACTTC. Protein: CASSPTGKETQYF.

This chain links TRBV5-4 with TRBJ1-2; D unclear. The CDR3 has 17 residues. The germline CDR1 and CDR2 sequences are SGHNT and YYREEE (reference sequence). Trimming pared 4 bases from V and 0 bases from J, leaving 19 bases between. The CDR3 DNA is TGTGCCAGCAGCCCGAGGTTGTCCCGAGATACTAACTATGGCTACACCTTC. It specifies CASSPRLSRDTNYGYTF.

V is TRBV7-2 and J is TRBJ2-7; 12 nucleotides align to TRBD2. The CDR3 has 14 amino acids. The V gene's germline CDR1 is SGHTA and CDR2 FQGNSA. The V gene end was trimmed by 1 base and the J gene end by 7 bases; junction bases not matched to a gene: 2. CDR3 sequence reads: CASSLGLAGGEQYF. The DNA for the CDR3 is TGTGCCAGCAGCTTAGGTCTAGCGGGGGGGGAGCAGTACTTC.

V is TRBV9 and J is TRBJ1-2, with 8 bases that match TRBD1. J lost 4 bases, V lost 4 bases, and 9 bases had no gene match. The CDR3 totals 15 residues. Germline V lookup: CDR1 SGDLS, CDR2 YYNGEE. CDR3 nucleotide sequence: TGTGCCAGCAGCCTAGGGAACAGGGGGATCTATGGCTACACCTTC. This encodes CASSLGNRGIYGYTF. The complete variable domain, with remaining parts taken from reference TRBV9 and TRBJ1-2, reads DSGVTQTPKHLITATGQRVTLRCSPRSGDLSVYWYQQSLDQGLQFLIQYYNGEERAKGNILERFSAQQFPDLHSELNLSSLELGDSALYFCASSLGNRGIYGYTFGSGTRLTVV.

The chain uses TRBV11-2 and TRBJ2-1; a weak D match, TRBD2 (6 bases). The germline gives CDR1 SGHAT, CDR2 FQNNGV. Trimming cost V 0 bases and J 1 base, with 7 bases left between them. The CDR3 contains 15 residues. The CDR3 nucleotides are TGTGCCAGCAGCTTAGACGGGGGTTCCTACAATGAGCAGTTCTTC. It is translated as CASSLDGGSYNEQFF.

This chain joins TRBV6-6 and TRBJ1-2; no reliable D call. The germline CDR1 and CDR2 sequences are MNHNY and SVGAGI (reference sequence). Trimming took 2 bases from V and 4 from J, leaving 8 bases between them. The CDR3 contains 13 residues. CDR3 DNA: TGTGCCAGCAGTTACACGGTCCGCTATGGCTACACCTTC. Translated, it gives CASSYTVRYGYTF.

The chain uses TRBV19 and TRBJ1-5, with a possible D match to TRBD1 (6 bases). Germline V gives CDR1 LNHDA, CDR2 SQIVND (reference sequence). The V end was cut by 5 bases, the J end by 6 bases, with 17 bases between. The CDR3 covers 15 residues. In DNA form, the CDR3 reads TGTGCCAGTAGTCCAACACAGGGAGCGTCTCAGCCCCAGCATTTT. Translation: CASSPTQGASQPQHF.

CDR3 in DNA: TGTGCCAGTAGTAGATCAGAATCCTCTGGAAACACCATATATTTT. Its protein product is CASSRSESSGNTIYF. The chain employs TRBV19 and TRBJ1-3; D uncertain. With 4 bases removed from V and 0 bases from J, the gap between germline ends came to 10 bases. In germline, CDR1 is LNHDA, CDR2 SQIVND (reference sequence). The CDR3 is made up of 15 amino acids.

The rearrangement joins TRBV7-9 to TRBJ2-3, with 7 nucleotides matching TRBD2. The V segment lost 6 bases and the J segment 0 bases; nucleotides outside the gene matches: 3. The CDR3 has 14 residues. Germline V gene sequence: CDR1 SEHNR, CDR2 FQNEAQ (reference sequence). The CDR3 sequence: CASRPAGSTDTQYF. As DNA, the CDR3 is TGTGCCAGCAGGCCAGCGGGAAGCACAGATACGCAGTATTTT.

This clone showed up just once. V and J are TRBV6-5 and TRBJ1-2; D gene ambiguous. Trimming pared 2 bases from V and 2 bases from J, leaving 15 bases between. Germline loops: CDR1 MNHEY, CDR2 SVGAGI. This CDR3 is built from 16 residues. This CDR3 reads CASSYRGGSTNYGYTF. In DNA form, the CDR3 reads TGTGCCAGCAGTTACCGCGGCGGATCGACCAACTATGGCTACACCTTC.

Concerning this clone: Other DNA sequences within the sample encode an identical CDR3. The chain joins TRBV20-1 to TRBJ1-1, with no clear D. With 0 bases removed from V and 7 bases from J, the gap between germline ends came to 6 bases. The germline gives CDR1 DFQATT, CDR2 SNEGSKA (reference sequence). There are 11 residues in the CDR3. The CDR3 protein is CSARDLLEAFF. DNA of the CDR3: TGCAGTGCTAGAGATCTTCTTGAAGCTTTCTTT.

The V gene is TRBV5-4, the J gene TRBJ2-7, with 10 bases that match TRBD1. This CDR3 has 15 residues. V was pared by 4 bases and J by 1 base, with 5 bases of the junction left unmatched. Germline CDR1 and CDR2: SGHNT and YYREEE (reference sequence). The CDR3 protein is CASSRGGQGSYEQYF. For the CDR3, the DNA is TGTGCCAGCAGCCGGGGGGGACAGGGGTCCTACGAGCAGTACTTC.

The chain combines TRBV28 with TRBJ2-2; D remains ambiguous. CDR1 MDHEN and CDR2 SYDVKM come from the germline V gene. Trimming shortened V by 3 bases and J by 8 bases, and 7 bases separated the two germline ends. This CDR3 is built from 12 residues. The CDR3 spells CASSLRRGELFF. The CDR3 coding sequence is TGTGCCAGCAGTTTGAGGCGGGGGGAGCTGTTTTTT.

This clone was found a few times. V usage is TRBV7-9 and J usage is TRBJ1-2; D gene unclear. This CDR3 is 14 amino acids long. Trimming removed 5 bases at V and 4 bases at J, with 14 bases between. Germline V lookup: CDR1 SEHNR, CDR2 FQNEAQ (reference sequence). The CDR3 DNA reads TGTGCCAGCAGCCCGGGGTCAGCCGGCTATGGCTACACCTTC. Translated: CASSPGSAGYGYTF.

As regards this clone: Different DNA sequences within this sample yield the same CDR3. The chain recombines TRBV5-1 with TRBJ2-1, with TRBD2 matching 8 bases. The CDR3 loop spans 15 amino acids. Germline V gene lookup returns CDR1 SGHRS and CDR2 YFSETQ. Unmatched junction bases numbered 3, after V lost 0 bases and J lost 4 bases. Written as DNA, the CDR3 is TGCGCCAGCAGCTTGGCGGGGGGGGAATACAATGAGCAGTTCTTC. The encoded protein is CASSLAGGEYNEQFF.

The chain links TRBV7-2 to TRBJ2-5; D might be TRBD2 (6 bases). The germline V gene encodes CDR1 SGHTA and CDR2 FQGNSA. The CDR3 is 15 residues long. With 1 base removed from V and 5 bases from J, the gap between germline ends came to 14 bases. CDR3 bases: TGTGCCAGCAGCTTAGGTTGGGGGGACGGGGAGACCCAGTACTTC. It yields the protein CASSLGWGDGETQYF.

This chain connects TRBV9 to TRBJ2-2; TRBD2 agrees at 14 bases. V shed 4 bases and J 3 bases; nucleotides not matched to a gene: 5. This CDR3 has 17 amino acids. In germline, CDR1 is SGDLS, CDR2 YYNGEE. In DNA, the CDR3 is TGTGCCAGCAGCACGCAGGGACTAGCGGGGGACACCGGGGAGCTGTTTTTT. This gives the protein CASSTQGLAGDTGELFF.

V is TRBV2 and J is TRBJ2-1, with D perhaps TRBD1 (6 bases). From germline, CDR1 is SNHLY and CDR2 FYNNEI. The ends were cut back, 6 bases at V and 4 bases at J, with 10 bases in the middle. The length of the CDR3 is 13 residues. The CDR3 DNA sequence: TGTGCCAGCAGGACAGGAACTTACAATGAGCAGTTCTTC. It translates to CASRTGTYNEQFF.